Below, 15 T cell receptor beta chains from the same sample are listed, as sequenced in a study of blood T cells in healthy people across ages. Primers used in a second PCR of about 6 to 11 cycles were a sample-barcoded 5' primer and a J-beta primer mix. TCRdb analysed the 5' RACE reads with MiXCR anew, one entry per CDR3 protein. The data contain just over 800,000 distinct CDR3 sequences, approximately 59% of them singletons. The specimen was blood. The receptor set was obtained from a man between 25 and 39 years old in good health.

The chain employs TRBV14 and TRBJ2-1; TRBD2 aligns across 10 bases. The CDR3 is 14 residues long. The junction had 8 bases not matched to a gene; V was cut back by 5 bases and J by 10 bases. The germline V gene encodes CDR1 SGHDN and CDR2 FVKESK. The CDR3 DNA follows: TGTGCCAGCAGCGCTAGCGGGGGATTGAGAGAGCAGTTCTTC. Amino acids: CASSASGGLREQFF.

About this clonotype: A much larger clone lies one base from this, so it may be a read error. This chain uses TRBV6-5 with TRBJ2-6; perhaps TRBD1 as D (5 bases). The CDR3 totals 16 residues. Germline CDR1 is MNHEY and CDR2 is SVGAGI. The CDR3: CASSYDVDSGANALTF. The CDR3 bases are TGTGCCAGCAGTTACGATGTAGACTCTGGGGCCAACGCCCTGACTTTC.

This rearrangement joins TRBV7-9 to TRBJ2-4; D not resolved. The DNA end is a closer match to TRBJ2-7, so the J assignment may be wrong. Germline assignment: CDR1 SEHNR and CDR2 FQNEAQ (reference sequence). The CDR3 sequence is 12 residues long. The CDR3 reads CASSLELHEQYF. The CDR3 DNA follows: TGTGCCAGCAGCTTAGAACTCCACGAGCAGTACTTC.

The chain recombines TRBV5-1 with TRBJ2-1; D gene unclear. This CDR3 contains 12 residues. Germline-derived CDR1 and CDR2 are SGHRS and YFSETQ. V shed 4 bases and J shed 6 bases, with 8 bases lying between them. The CDR3, as DNA: TGCGCCAGCAGCAGGGTGGGCAATGAGCAGTTCTTC. Translation: CASSRVGNEQFF.

V gene TRBV5-1 combines with J gene TRBJ2-5, with D tentatively TRBD1 (7 bases). The CDR3 is 15 residues long. The germline V gene has CDR1 SGHRS and CDR2 YFSETQ. V was clipped by 3 bases and J by 4 bases, with 16 bases between them. The CDR3 DNA is TGCGCCAGCAGCTATAGACAGGGAGGCCTAGAGACCCAGTACTTC. Amino acids: CASSYRQGGLETQYF. Together with reference TRBV5-1 and TRBJ2-5, the CDR3 gives the full variable domain: KAGVTQTPRYLIKTRGQQVTLSCSPISGHRSVSWYQQTPGQGLQFLFEYFSETQRNKGNFPGRFSGRQFSNSRSEMNVSTLELGDSALYLCASSYRQGGLETQYFGPGTRLLVL.

V usage is TRBV2 and J usage is TRBJ1-4; D call uncertain. The CDR3 is made up of 17 amino acids. V lost 4 bases to trimming and J lost 7 bases, with 22 bases between them. Per the germline V gene, CDR1 is SNHLY and CDR2 is FYNNEI. The CDR3 sequence: CASSVDKGRPEGEKLFF. DNA of the CDR3: TGTGCCAGCAGTGTTGACAAGGGCCGTCCCGAGGGTGAAAAACTGTTTTTT.

The gene calls are TRBV24-1 and TRBJ2-2, with 7 nucleotides matching TRBD1. V trimming: 7 bases; J trimming: 2 bases; junction bases outside the gene matches: 3. CDR3 length equals 14 residues. Germline V CDR1 and CDR2: KGHDR, SFDVKD. The CDR3: CATRQGPNTGELFF. DNA of the CDR3: TGTGCCACCAGACAGGGGCCTAACACCGGGGAGCTGTTTTTT.

The chain carries TRBV30 and TRBJ2-6; D gene ambiguous. Trimming left V 3 bases short and J 2 bases short, with 2 bases between. In germline, CDR1 is GTSNPN, CDR2 SVGIG (reference sequence). This CDR3 has 12 residues. The CDR3 DNA reads as TGTGCCTGGAGGACTGGGGCCAACGTCCTGACTTTC. Translation: CAWRTGANVLTF.

The sample holds a few counts of this clonotype. The CDR3, as DNA: TGCGCCAGCAGCCATTCTACCGGACTAGCGGGGGACAATGAGCAGTTCTTC. Protein product: CASSHSTGLAGDNEQFF. V gene TRBV4-3 combines with J gene TRBJ2-1; TRBD2 aligns across 13 bases. This CDR3 contains 17 residues. Trimming removed 3 bases from V and 5 bases from J; junction bases left unmatched: 7. Germline values: CDR1 LGHNA, CDR2 YSLEER.

This clonotype showed up just a few times. This may arise from a read error, as a much more abundant clone is one base away. The gene calls are TRBV12-3 or TRBV12-4 and TRBJ2-1, with 8 nucleotides matching TRBD1. The CDR3 covers 12 residues. With 6 bases clipped from V and 8 bases from J, the junction kept 3 bases outside the gene matches. For the CDR3, the DNA is TGTGCCAGCAGCCCGACAGGGGATGAGCAGTTCTTC. Its protein is CASSPTGDEQFF.

This sequence joins TRBV3-1 and TRBJ1-5; no reliable D call. Germline V gives CDR1 LGHDT, CDR2 YNNKEL (reference sequence). The CDR3 runs to 13 residues. V lost 1 base to trimming and J lost 9 bases, with 10 bases between them. Written as DNA, the CDR3 is TGTGCCAGCAGCCAAGGGGGAAACAGGCCCCAGCATTTT. Protein product: CASSQGGNRPQHF.

The chain has TRBV2 and TRBJ2-5; tentative D call: TRBD1 (5 bases). Germline V gene data show CDR1 as SNHLY and CDR2 as FYNNEI. The germline V and J ends were trimmed by 2 bases and 5 bases, with 12 bases remaining between them. This CDR3 is built from 14 residues. The CDR3 sequence is CASSELKGAETQYF. The CDR3 DNA sequence: TGTGCCAGCAGTGAACTCAAAGGGGCCGAGACCCAGTACTTC.

The chain employs TRBV21-1 and TRBJ2-3. TRBV21-1 is given as a pseudogene. The CDR3 has 15 amino acids. The CDR3 loop is CASSKAGISTDTQYF. CDR3 DNA sequence: TGTGCCAGCAGCAAGGCGGGGATAAGCACAGATACGCAGTATTTT.

This chain links TRBV7-9 with TRBJ2-3; D gene ambiguous. The V end was cut by 6 bases, the J end by 6 bases, with 16 bases between. Germline CDR1 SEHNR, CDR2 FQNEAQ (reference sequence). This CDR3 comprises 14 residues. This CDR3 is CASSLTTQLDTQYF. CDR3 nucleotides: TGTGCCAGCAGTTTGACGACGCAACTGGATACGCAGTATTTT.

The CDR3 DNA reads TGCGCCAGCAGCCAAGAAGCGGGGGGAGATACGCAGTATTTT. It yields the protein CASSQEAGGDTQYF. The chain links TRBV4-1 to TRBJ2-3, with 9 bases matching TRBD2. Germline lookup yields CDR1 MGHRA and CDR2 YSYEKL. The CDR3 runs to 14 residues. With 0 bases clipped from V and 5 bases from J, the junction kept 0 bases outside the gene matches.